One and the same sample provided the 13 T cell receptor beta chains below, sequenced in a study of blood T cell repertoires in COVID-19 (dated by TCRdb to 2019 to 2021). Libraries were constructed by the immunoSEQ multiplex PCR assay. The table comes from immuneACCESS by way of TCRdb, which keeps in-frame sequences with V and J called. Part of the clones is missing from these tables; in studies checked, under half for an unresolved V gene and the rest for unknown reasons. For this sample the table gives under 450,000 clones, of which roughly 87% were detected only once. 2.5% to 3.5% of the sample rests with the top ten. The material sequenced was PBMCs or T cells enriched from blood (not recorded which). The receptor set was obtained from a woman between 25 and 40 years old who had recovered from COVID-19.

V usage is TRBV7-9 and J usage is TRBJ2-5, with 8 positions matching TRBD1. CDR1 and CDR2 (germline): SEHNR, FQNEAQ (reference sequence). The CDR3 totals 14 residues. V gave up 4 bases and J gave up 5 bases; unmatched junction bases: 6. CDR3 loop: CASSSGQGGETQYF. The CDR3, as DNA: TGTGCCAGCAGCTCCGGACAGGGCGGGGAGACCCAGTACTTC.

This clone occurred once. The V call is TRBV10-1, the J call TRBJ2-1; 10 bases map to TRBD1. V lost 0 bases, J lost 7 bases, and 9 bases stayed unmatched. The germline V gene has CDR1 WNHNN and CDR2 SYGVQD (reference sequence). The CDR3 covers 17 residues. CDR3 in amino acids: CASSESRTGQGQNEQFF. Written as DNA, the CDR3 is TGCGCCAGCAGTGAGTCTAGAACGGGACAGGGGCAGAATGAGCAGTTCTTC.

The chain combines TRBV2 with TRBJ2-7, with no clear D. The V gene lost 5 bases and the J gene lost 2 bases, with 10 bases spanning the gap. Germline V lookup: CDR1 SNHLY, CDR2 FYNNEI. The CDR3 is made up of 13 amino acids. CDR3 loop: CASSLQATYEQYF. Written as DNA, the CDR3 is TGTGCCAGCAGTCTTCAGGCAACCTACGAGCAGTACTTC.

The CDR3 coding sequence is TGTGCCAGCTCACCACGGGAGCGTGAAAAACTGTTTTTT. Translating gives CASSPREREKLFF. The chain combines TRBV18 with TRBJ1-4; D gene ambiguous. V shed 1 base and J shed 7 bases, with 7 bases lying between them. Looked up from germline, CDR1 is KGHSH and CDR2 is LQKENI. The CDR3 totals 13 residues.

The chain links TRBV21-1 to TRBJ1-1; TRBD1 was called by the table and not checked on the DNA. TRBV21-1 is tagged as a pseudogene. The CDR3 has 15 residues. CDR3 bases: TGTGCCAGCAGCAAAAAGACAGCCATGAACACTGAAGCTTTCTTT. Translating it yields CASSKKTAMNTEAFF.

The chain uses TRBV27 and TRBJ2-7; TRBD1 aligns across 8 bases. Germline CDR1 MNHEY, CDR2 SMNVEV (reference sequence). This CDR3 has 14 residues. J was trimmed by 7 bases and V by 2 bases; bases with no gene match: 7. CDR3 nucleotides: TGTGCCAGCAGTTTAGATGGGACAGGATGGGAGCAGTACTTC. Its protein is CASSLDGTGWEQYF.

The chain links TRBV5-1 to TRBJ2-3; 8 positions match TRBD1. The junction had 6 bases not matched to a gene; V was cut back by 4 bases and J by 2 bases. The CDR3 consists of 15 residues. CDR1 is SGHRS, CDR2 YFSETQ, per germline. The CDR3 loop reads CASSPRQGTTDTQYF. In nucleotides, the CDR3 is TGCGCCAGCAGCCCTCGACAGGGGACCACAGATACGCAGTATTTT.

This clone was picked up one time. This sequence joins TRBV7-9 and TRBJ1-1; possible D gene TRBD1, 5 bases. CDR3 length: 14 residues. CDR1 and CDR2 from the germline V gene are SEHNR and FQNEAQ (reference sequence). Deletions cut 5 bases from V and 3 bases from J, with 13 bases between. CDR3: CASSPVGGDTEAFF. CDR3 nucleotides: TGTGCCAGCAGCCCAGTTGGAGGGGACACTGAAGCTTTCTTT.

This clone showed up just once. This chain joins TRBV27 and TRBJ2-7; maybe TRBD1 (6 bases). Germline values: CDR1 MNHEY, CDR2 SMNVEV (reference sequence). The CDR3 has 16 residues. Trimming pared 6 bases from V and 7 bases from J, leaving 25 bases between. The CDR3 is CASSLDTGNPAYEQYF. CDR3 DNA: TGTGCCAGCAGCCTAGATACAGGGAATCCAGCGTATGAGCAGTACTTC.

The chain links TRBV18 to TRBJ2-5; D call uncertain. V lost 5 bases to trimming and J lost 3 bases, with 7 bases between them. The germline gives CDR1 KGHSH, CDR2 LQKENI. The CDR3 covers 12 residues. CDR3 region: CASSSKKETQYF. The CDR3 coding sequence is TGTGCCAGCTCATCCAAAAAAGAGACCCAGTACTTC.

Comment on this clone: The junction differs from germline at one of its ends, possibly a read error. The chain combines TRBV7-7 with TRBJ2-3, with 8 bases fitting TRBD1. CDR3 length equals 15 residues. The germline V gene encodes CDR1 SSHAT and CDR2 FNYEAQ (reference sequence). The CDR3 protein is CASSQATGGTDTQYF. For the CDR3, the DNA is TGTGCTAGCAGCCAAGCGACAGGGGGCACAGATACGCAGTATTTT. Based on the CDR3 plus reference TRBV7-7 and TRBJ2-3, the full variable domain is GAGVSQSPRYKVTKRGQDVTLRCDPISSHATLYWYQQALGQGPEFLTYFNYEAQPDKSGLPSDRFSAERPEGSISTLTIQRTEQRDSAMYRCASSQATGGTDTQYFGPGTRLTVL.

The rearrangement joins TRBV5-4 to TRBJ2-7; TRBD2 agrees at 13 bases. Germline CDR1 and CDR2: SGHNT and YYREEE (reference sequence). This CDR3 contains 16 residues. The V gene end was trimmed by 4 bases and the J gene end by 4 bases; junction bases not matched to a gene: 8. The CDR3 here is CASSRKLAGGQYEQYF. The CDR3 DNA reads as TGTGCCAGCAGCCGGAAACTAGCGGGGGGGCAATACGAGCAGTACTTC.

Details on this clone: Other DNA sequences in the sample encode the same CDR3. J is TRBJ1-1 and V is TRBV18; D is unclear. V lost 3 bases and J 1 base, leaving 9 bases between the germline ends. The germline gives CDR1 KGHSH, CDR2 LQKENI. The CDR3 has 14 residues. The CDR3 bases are TGTGCCAGCTCACCCGCGTCGGGGAACACTGAAGCTTTCTTT. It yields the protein CASSPASGNTEAFF.